A single sample gave rise to the 14 T cell receptor beta chains below, sequenced in a study of blood T cell repertoires in COVID-19. TCRdb keeps only in-frame clones here, not all; method: immunoSEQ multiplex PCR. The table lists 180,000 or so clones, 85% to 90% of them singletons. The sequenced sample consisted of peripheral blood. The origin of the receptors is a woman between 55 and 75 years old with acute or convalescent COVID-19.

The chain is built from TRBV3-1 (or the pseudogene TRBV3-2) and TRBJ1-4; D is ambiguous. V dropped 1 base and J dropped 4 bases, with 13 bases sitting between them. This CDR3 contains 16 residues. From germline, CDR1 is LGHDT and CDR2 YNNKEL (reference sequence). The CDR3 loop is CASSQGGGGNNEKLFF. In DNA form, the CDR3 reads TGTGCCAGCAGCCAAGGGGGTGGAGGGAATAATGAAAAACTGTTTTTT.

V gene TRBV3-1 (or the pseudogene TRBV3-2) combines with J gene TRBJ1-5; TRBD1 matches 8 bases. J was trimmed by 3 bases and V by 1 base; bases with no gene match: 2. CDR1 is LGHDT and CDR2 is YNNKEL in the germline V gene (reference sequence). The CDR3 runs 15 residues. Written as DNA, the CDR3 is TGTGCCAGCAGCCAAGGGGACAGGATCAATCAGCCCCAGCATTTT. Its protein product is CASSQGDRINQPQHF.

The chain is built from TRBV5-1 and TRBJ1-2; D gene uncertain. Germline CDR1 is SGHRS and CDR2 is YFSETQ. This CDR3 is 14 amino acids long. V was pared by 1 base and J by 2 bases, with 9 bases between. The DNA for the CDR3 is TGCGCCAGCAGCTTGCGGCGGGGAAACTATGGCTACACCTTC. Translated: CASSLRRGNYGYTF. The whole variable domain, remainder taken from reference TRBV5-1 and TRBJ1-2, is KAGVTQTPRYLIKTRGQQVTLSCSPISGHRSVSWYQQTPGQGLQFLFEYFSETQRNKGNFPGRFSGRQFSNSRSEMNVSTLELGDSALYLCASSLRRGNYGYTFGSGTRLTVV.

The chain is built from TRBV6-5 and TRBJ2-5; D is perhaps TRBD1 (6 bases). Germline V CDR1 and CDR2: MNHEY, SVGAGI. The V and J ends lost 4 bases and 5 bases respectively, with 17 bases between them. This CDR3 is built from 15 residues. The CDR3 bases are TGTGCCAGCAGTTCCTCCACAGGGTTTACGGAGACCCAGTACTTC. This codes for CASSSSTGFTETQYF.

In nucleotides, the CDR3 is TGTGCCAGTAGTAGGACTAGCGGGAGTGGGGACCGAGAGACCCAGTACTTC. This gives the protein CASSRTSGSGDRETQYF. The chain couples TRBV19 to TRBJ2-5, with 13 bases lining up with TRBD2. Trimming at V came to 4 bases and at J to 4 bases, leaving 9 bases not matched to a gene. CDR1 and CDR2 (germline): LNHDA, SQIVND (reference sequence). The CDR3 is 17 amino acids.

In its sample, this clone was seen once. The V call is TRBV5-1, the J call TRBJ2-2; a weak D match, TRBD1 (6 bases). Trimming pared 0 bases from V and 4 bases from J, leaving 10 bases between. Germline V gene sequence: CDR1 SGHRS, CDR2 YFSETQ. This CDR3 is 15 amino acids long. The CDR3 DNA reads as TGCGCCAGCAGCTTGGACAGGGCCTCCACCGGGGAGCTGTTTTTT. Residues: CASSLDRASTGELFF.

This chain links TRBV11-3 with TRBJ1-6; 10 bases map to TRBD1. Germline loops: CDR1 SGHNT, CDR2 YENEEA. The CDR3 is made up of 16 amino acids. The ends lost 5 bases at V and 10 bases at J; junction bases unmatched: 11. As DNA, the CDR3 is TGTGCCAGCAGCATGTCGCCGGGACAGGGGTGGTCACCCCTCCACTTT. Protein: CASSMSPGQGWSPLHF.

The gene calls are TRBV15 and TRBJ2-1, with TRBD2 matching 10 bases. CDR3 length: 15 amino acids. Germline V gene data show CDR1 as LNHNV and CDR2 as YYDKDF (reference sequence). The V and J ends lost 5 bases and 9 bases, in that order; junction bases with no gene match: 10. CDR3 protein: CATSPTRIAGGEQFF. DNA of the CDR3: TGTGCCACCAGCCCCACCCGGATAGCGGGGGGTGAGCAGTTCTTC.

The V gene is TRBV5-3, the J gene TRBJ1-1, with unresolved D. TRBV5-3 is treated as an ORF (open reading frame) with a function not yet certain. The CDR3 consists of 15 residues. Trimming removed 3 bases from V and 1 base from J, with 13 bases in between. CDR3 amino acids: CARSSRLEWNTEAFF. DNA of the CDR3: TGTGCCAGAAGCTCCCGGTTGGAGTGGAACACTGAAGCTTTCTTT.

This chain links TRBV12-5 with TRBJ2-7, with TRBD1 identical over 8 bases. The CDR3 is 16 amino acids. V was clipped by 0 bases and J by 7 bases; unmatched bases: 11. Germline V gene data show CDR1 as LGHNT and CDR2 as FRNRAP. The CDR3 protein is CASGLVPGRGQYEQYV. The DNA for the CDR3 is TGTGCTAGTGGTTTGGTACCGGGCAGGGGGCAGTATGAGCAGTACGTC.

This chain connects TRBV27 to TRBJ2-1; D perhaps matches TRBD2 (6 bases). The V gene lost 0 bases and the J gene lost 2 bases, with 11 bases spanning the gap. Germline lookup yields CDR1 MNHEY and CDR2 SMNVEV (reference sequence). The CDR3 runs 16 residues. CDR3 bases: TGTGCCAGCAGTTTATCCCCGGGAGTCCCCTACAATGAGCAGTTCTTC. As protein: CASSLSPGVPYNEQFF.

This sequence joins TRBV27 and TRBJ1-1; no clear D gene. V shed 5 bases and J shed 2 bases, with 9 bases lying between them. Germline V CDR1 and CDR2: MNHEY, SMNVEV (reference sequence). The CDR3 contains 13 residues. The CDR3 nucleotides are TGTGCCAGCAGTCTACAGTCAAACACTGAAGCTTTCTTT. Its translation: CASSLQSNTEAFF.

The chain joins TRBV5-1 to TRBJ1-6, with a tentative D call TRBD1 (5 bases). V was trimmed by 2 bases and J by 7 bases, leaving 16 bases between them. The CDR3 spans 16 residues. Germline assignment: CDR1 SGHRS and CDR2 YFSETQ. CDR3 amino acids: CASSFSGGGENSPLHF. CDR3 coding DNA: TGCGCCAGCAGCTTTAGCGGGGGAGGTGAGAATTCACCCCTCCACTTT.

The chain combines TRBV18 with TRBJ1-1; TRBD1 aligns across 8 bases. Germline V gene data show CDR1 as KGHSH and CDR2 as LQKENI. V shed 3 bases and J 5 bases; nucleotides not matched to a gene: 8. CDR3 length: 15 amino acids. CDR3 in amino acids: CASSPQMDRETEAFF. In DNA form, the CDR3 reads TGTGCCAGCTCACCTCAAATGGACAGGGAGACTGAAGCTTTCTTT.